The 18 T cell receptor beta chains presented below share a single source sample, sequenced in a study of tumor-infiltrating lymphocytes in oesophageal squamous cell carcinoma. TCRdb re-called the PCR reads through MiXCR, storing one row per CDR3 protein. The data contain around 21,000 distinct CDR3 sequences, about 40% of them singletons. Sequenced input: normal esophageal tissue next to the tumor. The receptors come from a male donor with esophageal squamous cell carcinoma.

This clonotype was found a few times. Since the CDR3 does not end with the conserved phenylalanine or tryptophan, this likely comes from a read error. The limits of the CDR3 on the DNA are not certain, so only TCRdb's listed CDR3 is given. The V call is TRBV7-9, the J call TRBJ2-3; the table names TRBD1, a call not compared with the DNA. The CDR3 spans 17 residues, counting both ends. Per the germline V gene, CDR1 is SEHNR and CDR2 is FQNEAQ (reference sequence). The CDR3 loop reads CASSLGGQRSNEQFFGP.

J is TRBJ2-4 and V is TRBV27; tentatively, D is TRBD1 (6 bases). The J call may be faulty, since TRBJ2-7 better matches the DNA end. The germline gives CDR1 MNHEY, CDR2 SMNVEV (reference sequence). The CDR3 loop spans 15 amino acids. The CDR3 DNA reads as TGTGCCAGCAGTTTGGGCACAGGGCTAACCTACGAGCAGTACTTC. Its translation is CASSLGTGLTYEQYF.

CDR3 bases: TGTGCCAGCAGCTTCGGCAGCTCAGATACGCAGTATTTT. It encodes CASSFGSSDTQYF. This chain uses TRBV7-9 with TRBJ2-3; no reliable D call. V lost 3 bases and J lost 4, with 8 bases in between. CDR3 length: 13 residues. Germline V CDR1 and CDR2: SEHNR, FQNEAQ (reference sequence).

This clonotype was found many times. The chain couples TRBV5-1 to TRBJ2-7, with 10 bases that match TRBD2. This CDR3 has 15 residues. J was trimmed by 3 bases and V by 1 base; bases with no gene match: 4. Germline V gene sequence: CDR1 SGHRS, CDR2 YFSETQ. Here the CDR3 reads CASSLTSGIIYEQYF. In nucleotides, the CDR3 is TGCGCCAGCAGCTTGACTAGCGGGATTATCTACGAGCAGTACTTC.

This clonotype was seen a handful of times. The chain couples TRBV7-4 to TRBJ2-7; 8 bases map to TRBD1. The J call may be incorrect, as the DNA end agrees better with TRBJ2-1. This CDR3 has 14 amino acids. Germline assignment: CDR1 SGHVT and CDR2 SQSDAQ. The chain's CDR3 is CASLWTGPYNEQFF. The DNA for the CDR3 is TGTGCCAGCCTTTGGACAGGGCCTTACAATGAGCAGTTCTTC.

The V gene is TRBV6-6, the J gene TRBJ1-1; tentative D call: TRBD1 (6 bases). The last part of the DNA fits TRBJ1-6 better; the J call may be wrong. The CDR3 loop spans 16 amino acids. From germline, CDR1 is MNHNY and CDR2 SVGAGI (reference sequence). For the CDR3, the DNA is TGTGCCAGCAGTTACTCGGGGACAACTCATAATTCACCCCTCCACTTT. This codes for CASSYSGTTHNSPLHF.

The chain carries TRBV28 and TRBJ2-5; 12 bases align to TRBD2. The ends lost 5 bases at V and 7 bases at J; junction bases unmatched: 8. Germline CDR1 and CDR2: MDHEN and SYDVKM. The length of the CDR3 is 15 residues. The CDR3 loop reads CASSPPTSGGGTQYF. The CDR3 DNA reads TGTGCCAGCAGTCCACCGACTAGCGGGGGAGGGACCCAGTACTTC.

This clonotype appeared a few times. This chain links TRBV12-5 with TRBJ2-3; 11 nucleotides agree with TRBD2. CDR3 length equals 17 residues. The germline V gene encodes CDR1 LGHNT and CDR2 FRNRAP. The J segment lost 1 base and the V segment lost 0 bases, leaving 3 bases of the junction unmatched. The CDR3 DNA is TGTGCTAGTGGTTTGGTTCTAGCGGGGGGCCGCACAGATACGCAGTATTTT. Translating it yields CASGLVLAGGRTDTQYF.

This clonotype turned up a few times. The chain links TRBV19 to TRBJ2-7; no reliable D call. CDR3 length: 12 residues. Germline lookup yields CDR1 LNHDA and CDR2 SQIVND (reference sequence). V lost 1 base and J lost 3, with 4 bases in between. The CDR3 reads CASSIVGYEQYF. The CDR3 coding sequence is TGTGCCAGTAGTATAGTCGGCTACGAGCAGTACTTC.

This clonotype was observed a few times. V is TRBV11-1 and J is TRBJ2-1; TRBD1 is a possible D gene (6 bases). Trimming took 5 bases from V and 3 from J, leaving 17 bases between them. Germline V gene sequence: CDR1 SGHAT, CDR2 FQDESV (reference sequence). This CDR3 has 16 amino acids. CDR3 region: CASSRTGTNNYNEQFF. Written as DNA, the CDR3 is TGTGCCAGCAGCCGTACCGGGACAAATAACTACAATGAGCAGTTCTTC. The full variable domain, completed using reference TRBV11-1 and TRBJ2-1, is EAEVAQSPRYKITEKSQAVAFWCDPISGHATLYWYRQILGQGPELLVQFQDESVVDDSQLPKDRFSAERLKGVDSTLKIQPAELGDSAMYLCASSRTGTNNYNEQFFGPGTRLTVL.

The chain combines TRBV7-2 with TRBJ2-1; 12 nucleotides match TRBD2. CDR1 is SGHTA, CDR2 FQGNSA, per germline. The V and J ends lost 5 bases and 7 bases, in that order; junction bases with no gene match: 6. This CDR3 spans 15 amino acids. The CDR3 coding sequence is TGTGCCAGCAGCGCCGCACTAGCGGGAGGTAATGAGCAGTTCTTC. As protein: CASSAALAGGNEQFF.

The genes are TRBV2 and TRBJ2-5, with D perhaps matching TRBD2 (6 bases). Germline assignment: CDR1 SNHLY and CDR2 FYNNEI. The length of the CDR3 is 12 residues. Trimming took off 7 bases at V and 3 bases at J, with 9 bases between the two ends. DNA for the CDR3: TGTGCCAGCAAGACTAGTAAAGAGACCCAGTACTTC. As protein: CASKTSKETQYF.

The V gene is TRBV7-3, the J gene TRBJ2-1; possibly TRBD1 for D (7 bases). CDR1 SGHTA and CDR2 FQGTGA come from the germline V gene. The length of the CDR3 is 16 residues. Trimming took 4 bases from V and 7 from J, leaving 20 bases between them. The CDR3 nucleotides are TGTGCCAGCAGCTCAGGGGGTGGGGGGCTGGGGAATGAGCAGTTCTTC. Its translation: CASSSGGGGLGNEQFF.

CDR3 coding DNA: TGTGCCAGCACTATGGGGGGCGTTTACAATGAGCAGTACTTC. It yields the protein CASTMGGVYNEQYF. V is TRBV7-6 and J is TRBJ2-7; tentatively, D is TRBD1 or TRBD2 (6 bases each). Germline CDR1 reads SGHVS; CDR2 reads FNYEAQ. V lost 7 bases and J 7 bases, leaving 20 bases between the germline ends. The CDR3 is made up of 14 amino acids.

A word on this clonotype: The junction differs from germline at one of its ends, possibly a read error. The V gene is TRBV5-1, the J gene TRBJ2-1; D is unclear. This CDR3 has 12 amino acids. CDR1 SGHRS and CDR2 YFSETQ come from the germline V gene. In DNA form, the CDR3 reads TGCGCCAGCAGCTTCGGGCAGGCACCCCTCCACTTC. This gives the protein CASSFGQAPLHF.

The chain uses TRBV12-3 or TRBV12-4 and TRBJ1-2; possibly TRBD1 for D (5 bases). The CDR3 has 13 residues. Deletions cut 5 bases from V and 8 bases from J, with 15 bases between. DNA of the CDR3: TGTGCCAGCAGTCCCTTGGGGGACTTGGGCTACACCTTC. Amino acids: CASSPLGDLGYTF.

As regards this clonotype: A junction end diverges from the germline sequence, so it may reflect a read error. The chain recombines TRBV7-8 with TRBJ2-7; D is possibly TRBD1 or TRBD2 (5 bases each). The assigned J gene may be wrong: the sequence end matches TRBJ2-5 better. Per the germline V gene, CDR1 is SGHVS and CDR2 is FQNEAQ. This CDR3 region has 16 residues. The CDR3 DNA follows: TGTGCCAGAAGCTCGTATCGGGACCTCGGAATACAGACCCAGTACTTC. It yields the protein CARSSYRDLGIQTQYF.

The count of this clonotype is one. A junction boundary mismatches the germline segment, possibly from a read error. The chain is built from TRBV11-2 and TRBJ1-1; no reliable D call. The V gene's germline CDR1 is SGHAT and CDR2 FQNNGV. The CDR3 contains 12 residues. CDR3 DNA: TGTGCCAGCAGCTTACTTGGCACTGAAGCTTACTTT. Encoded protein: CASSLLGTEAYF. The full variable domain, its missing parts supplied by reference TRBV11-2 and TRBJ1-1, is EAGVAQSPRYKIIEKRQSVAFWCNPISGHATLYWYQQILGQGPKLLIQFQNNGVVDDSQLPKDRFSAERLKGVDSTLKIQPAKLEDSAVYLCASSLLGTEAYFGQGTRLTVV.